This T cell receptor beta chain is drawn from a study of sequential checkpoint blockade in melanoma. This table comes from immunoSEQ multiplex PCR, and its TCRdb copy is limited to in-frame clones, with some not included. This sample has some 32,000 clones, with roughly 85% found just once. Treatment described: randomized to nivolumab then ipilimumab (arm A) or the reverse (arm B). With 1 base clipped from V and 6 bases from J, the junction kept 2 bases outside the gene matches. Germline V gives CDR1 LNHDA, CDR2 SQIVND (reference sequence). The length of the CDR3 is 14 residues. Sequencing was performed on CD8+ T cells sorted from blood (inferred from file names), taken from a patient given nivolumab and ipilimumab in sequence. This clonotype was sampled from a human donor with melanoma. This chain uses TRBV19 with TRBJ1-5; 8 bases agree with TRBD1. The CDR3 DNA follows: TGTGCCAGTAGTATAGGGACAGGGCTTCAGCCCCAGCATTTT. Translation gives CASSIGTGLQPQHF.